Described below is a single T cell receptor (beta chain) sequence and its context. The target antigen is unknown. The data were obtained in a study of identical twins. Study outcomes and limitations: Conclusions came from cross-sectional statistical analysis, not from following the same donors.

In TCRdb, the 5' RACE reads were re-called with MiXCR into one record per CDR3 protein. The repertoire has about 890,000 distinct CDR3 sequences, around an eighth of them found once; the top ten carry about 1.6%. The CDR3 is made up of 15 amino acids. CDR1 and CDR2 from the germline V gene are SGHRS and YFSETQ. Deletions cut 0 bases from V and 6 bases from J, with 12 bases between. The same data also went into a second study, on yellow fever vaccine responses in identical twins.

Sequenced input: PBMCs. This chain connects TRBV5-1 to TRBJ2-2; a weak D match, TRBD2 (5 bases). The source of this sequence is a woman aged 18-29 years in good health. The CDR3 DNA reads TGCGCCAGCAGCTTGGGACAACCTAGCTCCGGGGAGCTGTTTTTT. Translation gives CASSLGQPSSGELFF. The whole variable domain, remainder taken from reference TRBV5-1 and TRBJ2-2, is KAGVTQTPRYLIKTRGQQVTLSCSPISGHRSVSWYQQTPGQGLQFLFEYFSETQRNKGNFPGRFSGRQFSNSRSEMNVSTLELGDSALYLCASSLGQPSSGELFFGEGSRLTVL.